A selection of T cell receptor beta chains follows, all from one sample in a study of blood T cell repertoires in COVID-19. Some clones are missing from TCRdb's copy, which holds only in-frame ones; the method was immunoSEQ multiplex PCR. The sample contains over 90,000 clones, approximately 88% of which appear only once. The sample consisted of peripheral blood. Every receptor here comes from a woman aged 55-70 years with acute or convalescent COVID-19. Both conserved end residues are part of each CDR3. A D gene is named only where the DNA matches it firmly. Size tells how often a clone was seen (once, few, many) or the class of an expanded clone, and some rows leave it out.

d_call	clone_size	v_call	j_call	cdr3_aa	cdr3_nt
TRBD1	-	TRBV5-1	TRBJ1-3	CASSQYTGVVGNTIYF	TGCGCCAGCAGCCAATATACAGGGGTAGTTGGAAACACCATATATTTT
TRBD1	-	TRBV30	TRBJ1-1	CAWSGQGSSEAFF	TGTGCCTGGTCTGGACAGGGTAGCTCGGAAGCTTTCTTT
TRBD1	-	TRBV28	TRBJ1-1	CASSRTGFTEAFF	TGTGCCAGCAGTCGGACAGGGTTCACTGAAGCTTTCTTT
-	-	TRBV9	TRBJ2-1	CASSGGLLVRDYNEQFF	TGTGCCAGCAGCGGAGGCCTACTAGTAAGGGACTACAATGAGCAGTTCTTC
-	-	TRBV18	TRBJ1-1	CASSPRPGELTEAFF	TGTGCCAGCTCACCACGCCCAGGGGAGCTCACTGAAGCTTTCTTT
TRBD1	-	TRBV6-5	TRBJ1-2	CASSYSGGFNYGYTF	TGTGCCAGCAGTTATTCAGGGGGCTTTAACTATGGCTACACCTTC
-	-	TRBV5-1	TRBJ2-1	CASRGRLEQFF	TGCGCCAGCAGGGGGAGACTTGAGCAGTTCTTC
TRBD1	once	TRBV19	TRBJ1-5	CASSTGTDSNQPQHF	TGTGCCAGTAGTACCGGGACAGATAGCAATCAGCCCCAGCATTTT
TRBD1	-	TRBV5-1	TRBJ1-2	CASTRDTSQGGYTF	TGCGCCAGCACCAGGGACACTTCACAGGGGGGCTACACCTTC
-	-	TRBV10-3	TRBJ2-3	CAISESRGGNTQYF	TGTGCCATCAGTGAGTCGAGGGGGGGAAATACGCAGTATTTT
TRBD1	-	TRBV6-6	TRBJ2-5	CASSLTGTGVETQYF	TGTGCCAGCAGCCTCACGGGGACAGGGGTCGAGACCCAGTACTTC
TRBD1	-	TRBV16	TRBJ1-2	CASSQSGPGGGYTF	TGTGCCAGCAGCCAATCGGGCCCAGGGGGTGGCTACACCTTC
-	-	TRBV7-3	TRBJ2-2	CASSPLAVTGELFF	TGTGCCAGCAGCCCTCTGGCGGTCACCGGGGAGCTGTTTTTT
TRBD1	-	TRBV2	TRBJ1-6	CASTEQGIDSPLHF	TGTGCCAGCACGGAACAGGGGATCGATTCACCCCTCCACTTT
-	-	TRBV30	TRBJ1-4	CAWSSGPNEKLFF	TGTGCCTGGAGTTCAGGGCCTAATGAAAAACTGTTTTTT
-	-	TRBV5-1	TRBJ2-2	CASSFDPRGTGELFF	TGCGCCAGCAGCTTTGACCCACGGGGCACCGGGGAGCTGTTTTTT
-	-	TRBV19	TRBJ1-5	CASRYFGQRNQPQHF	TGTGCCAGTCGGTATTTCGGACAGCGCAATCAGCCCCAGCATTTT
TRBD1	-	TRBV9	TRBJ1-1	CASSLGGQGNAEAFF	TGTGCCAGCAGCCTAGGGGGACAGGGGAACGCTGAAGCTTTCTTT
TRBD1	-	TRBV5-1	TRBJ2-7	CASSLGGTGVYEQYF	TGCGCCAGCAGCTTGGGAGGGACAGGGGTTTACGAGCAGTACTTC
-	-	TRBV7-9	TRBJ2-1	CASSSLVGAYNEQFF	TGTGCCAGCAGCTCCTTAGTAGGGGCCTACAATGAGCAGTTCTTC
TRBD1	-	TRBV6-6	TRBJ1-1	CASRPTGGVEAFF	TGTGCCAGCAGGCCGACAGGGGGCGTTGAAGCTTTCTTT
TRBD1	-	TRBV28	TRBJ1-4	CASSKTGATNEKLFF	TGTGCCAGCAGTAAAACAGGGGCAACTAATGAAAAACTGTTTTTT
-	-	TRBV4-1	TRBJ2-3	CASSQDGDFTDTQYF	TGCGCCAGCAGCCAAGACGGGGATTTCACAGATACGCAGTATTTT
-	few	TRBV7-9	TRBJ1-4	CASSDPPAGEKLFF	TGTGCCAGCAGCGACCCACCCGCAGGTGAAAAACTGTTTTTT
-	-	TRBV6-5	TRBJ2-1	CASSWGLYNEQFF	TGTGCCAGCAGTTGGGGACTGTACAATGAGCAGTTCTTC
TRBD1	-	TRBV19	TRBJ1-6	CASSRLGQESYSPLHF	TGTGCCAGTAGTCGTCTGGGACAGGAGTCATATTCACCCCTCCACTTT
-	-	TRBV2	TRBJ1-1	CASSEEGQLTEAFF	TGTGCCAGCAGTGAAGAAGGACAGCTCACTGAAGCTTTCTTT
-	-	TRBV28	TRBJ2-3	CASSLGQGTYF	TGTGCCAGCAGTTTGGGGCAGGGTACGTATTTT
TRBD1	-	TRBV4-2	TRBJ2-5	CASSQMRAGQGSQETQYF	TGTGCCAGCAGCCAAATGCGGGCGGGACAGGGGTCACAAGAGACCCAGTACTTC
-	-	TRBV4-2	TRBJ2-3	CASSQVGGRNRKVDTQYF	TGTGCCAGCAGCCAAGTAGGAGGGCGGAATAGAAAAGTAGATACGCAGTATTTT
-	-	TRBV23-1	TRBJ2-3	CASSQLRLNHTDTQYF	TGCGCCAGCAGTCAACTCCGACTGAATCACACAGATACGCAGTATTTT
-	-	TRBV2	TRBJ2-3	CASSEEGAPLGSTDTQYF	TGTGCCAGCAGTGAAGAAGGGGCTCCATTGGGGAGCACAGATACGCAGTATTTT
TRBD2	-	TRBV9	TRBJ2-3	CASSLGTSGRAADTQYF	TGTGCCAGCAGCCTTGGGACTAGCGGGAGGGCCGCAGATACGCAGTATTTT
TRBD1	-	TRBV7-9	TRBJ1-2	CASSIQGQGHGYTF	TGTGCCAGCAGCATCCAAGGACAGGGTCATGGCTACACCTTC
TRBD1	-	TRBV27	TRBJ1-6	CASSPSGTDNSPLHF	TGTGCCAGCAGTCCATCCGGGACAGATAATTCACCCCTCCACTTT
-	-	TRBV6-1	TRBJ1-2	CASSEAYWGGRNYGYTF	TGTGCCAGCAGTGAAGCCTACTGGGGGGGTAGGAACTATGGCTACACCTTC
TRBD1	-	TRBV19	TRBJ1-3	CASTTTGDGRNTIYF	TGTGCCAGTACAACTACAGGGGATGGGAGAAACACCATATATTTT
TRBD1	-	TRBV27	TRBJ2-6	CASRFGTGGAGANVLTF	TGTGCCAGTAGATTCGGGACAGGGGGCGCTGGGGCCAACGTCCTGACTTTC
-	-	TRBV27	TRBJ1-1	CASSPLDSLWIQAFF	TGTGCCAGCAGTCCACTGGACAGTTTGTGGATTCAAGCTTTCTTT
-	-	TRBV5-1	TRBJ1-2	CASSLGPLHQGYGYTF	TGCGCCAGCAGCTTGGGACCATTACATCAGGGCTATGGCTACACCTTC
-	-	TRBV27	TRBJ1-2	CASSLRGSNYGYTF	TGTGCCAGCAGTTTGAGGGGGTCGAACTATGGCTACACCTTC
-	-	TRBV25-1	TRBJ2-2	CASSDFLGELFF	TGTGCCAGCAGTGACTTCCTCGGGGAGCTGTTTTTT
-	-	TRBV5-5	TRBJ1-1	CASSPQFGGYGAEAFF	TGTGCCAGCAGCCCCCAATTTGGAGGGTACGGGGCTGAAGCTTTCTTT
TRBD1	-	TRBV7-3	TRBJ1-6	CASSLRDRNSPLHF	TGTGCCAGCAGCTTAAGGGACAGAAATTCACCCCTCCACTTT
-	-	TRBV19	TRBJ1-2	CASSIELFGRGYTF	TGTGCCAGTAGTATAGAATTGTTCGGGAGAGGCTACACCTTC
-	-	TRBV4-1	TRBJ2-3	CASSQPNREADTQYF	TGCGCCAGCAGCCAACCAAACCGAGAAGCAGATACGCAGTATTTT
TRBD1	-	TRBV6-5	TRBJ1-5	CASSWTGGGNQPQHF	TGTGCCAGCAGCTGGACAGGCGGCGGCAATCAGCCCCAGCATTTT
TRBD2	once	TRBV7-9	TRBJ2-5	CASSPAGGGTQYF	TGTGCCAGCAGCCCCGCGGGAGGGGGGACCCAGTACTTC
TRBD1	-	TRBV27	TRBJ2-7	CASSPLGYGTDYEQYF	TGTGCCAGCAGTCCCCTGGGTTACGGGACAGACTACGAGCAGTACTTC
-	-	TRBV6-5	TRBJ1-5	CASSYDSGNQPQHF	TGTGCCAGCAGTTACGACAGTGGCAATCAGCCCCAGCATTTT